This entry lists 32 T cell receptor beta chains sequenced from one sample in a study of early T cells in non-severe SARS-CoV-2 infection. TCRdb recomputed calls from the 5' RACE reads with MiXCR, one row per CDR3 protein. The table lists 50,000 to 70,000 distinct CDR3 sequences, more than 7.5% of them singletons. Specimen: whole blood. All receptors come from an adult who was a healthcare worker with PCR-confirmed SARS-CoV-2 infection or an uninfected control (not recorded which).

The chain employs TRBV7-8 and TRBJ2-7; TRBD2 aligns across 9 bases. CDR3 size: 13 residues. Germline trimming cut 8 bases from V and 2 bases from J; bases unmatched to any gene: 4. The germline gives CDR1 SGHVS, CDR2 FQNEAQ. The CDR3: CASSGLATYEQYF. Here the CDR3 DNA reads TGTGCCAGCTCTGGACTAGCGACCTACGAGCAGTACTTC.

In this sample, this clonotype turned up a few times. The CDR3 reads CASSLAGPYEQYF. The DNA of the CDR3 is TGTGCCAGCAGCCTAGCGGGGCCCTACGAGCAGTACTTC. The J gene is TRBJ2-7, the V gene TRBV28, with 9 bases aligning to TRBD2. The germline V gene encodes CDR1 MDHEN and CDR2 SYDVKM. This CDR3 comprises 13 residues. J lost 2 bases, V lost 6 bases, and 2 bases had no gene match.

The chain combines TRBV30 with TRBJ2-3; D might be TRBD1 or TRBD2, each matching 5 bases. CDR1 is GTSNPN and CDR2 is SVGIG in the germline V gene (reference sequence). The CDR3 is 14 residues long. The germline V and J ends were trimmed by 0 bases and 2 bases, with 9 bases remaining between them. The CDR3 bases are TGTGCCTGGAGTGTGGGGGTAAACACAGATACGCAGTATTTT. Its protein product is CAWSVGVNTDTQYF. The full variable domain, completed using reference TRBV30 and TRBJ2-3, is SQTIHQWPATLVQPVGSPLSLECTVEGTSNPNLYWYRQAAGRGLQLLFYSVGIGQISSEVPQNLSASRPQDRQFILSSKKLLLSDSGFYLCAWSVGVNTDTQYFGPGTRLTVL.

This clonotype appeared many times. The rearrangement joins TRBV25-1 to TRBJ2-6, with a possible D match to TRBD2 (6 bases). Looked up from germline, CDR1 is MGHDK and CDR2 is SYGVNS. The V gene lost 3 bases and the J gene lost 0 bases, with 15 bases spanning the gap. This CDR3 region has 18 residues. The CDR3 bases are TGTGCCAGCAGTGACTTACAACGGGGGAGCTCTGGGGCCAACGTCCTGACTTTC. Translated, it gives CASSDLQRGSSGANVLTF.

V is TRBV12-3 or TRBV12-4 and J is TRBJ2-7; D uncertain. The CDR3 sequence is 11 residues long. The ends were cut back, 3 bases at V and 3 bases at J, with 3 bases in the middle. This CDR3 is CASSFNYEQYF. As DNA, the CDR3 is TGTGCCAGCAGTTTCAACTACGAGCAGTACTTC.

This chain uses TRBV2 with TRBJ2-2; D gene ambiguous. Germline V gives CDR1 SNHLY, CDR2 FYNNEI. The germline V and J ends were trimmed by 8 bases and 1 base, with 11 bases remaining between them. The length of the CDR3 is 14 residues. The DNA of the CDR3 is TGTGCCAGCGAGCTGACATTGAACACCGGGGAGCTGTTTTTT. It specifies CASELTLNTGELFF.

This clonotype came up many times. The V gene is TRBV6-1, the J gene TRBJ2-5; no clear D. V was trimmed by 0 bases and J by 5 bases, leaving 10 bases between them. Germline-derived CDR1 and CDR2 are MNHNS and SASEGT. CDR3 size: 14 residues. CDR3 protein: CASSEAAARETQYF. CDR3 nucleotide sequence: TGTGCCAGCAGTGAAGCGGCAGCTCGGGAGACCCAGTACTTC.

This clonotype was observed many times. The rearrangement joins TRBV18 to TRBJ2-2; D call uncertain. Germline values: CDR1 KGHSH, CDR2 LQKENI. V gave up 2 bases and J gave up 0 bases, with 7 bases separating them. This CDR3 comprises 15 residues. CDR3 amino acids: CASSPTESNTGELFF. The CDR3 DNA reads TGTGCCAGCTCACCAACAGAATCGAACACCGGGGAGCTGTTTTTT.

This clonotype was seen a handful of times. This chain joins TRBV29-1 and TRBJ2-7; 9 nucleotides agree with TRBD1. Germline V gives CDR1 SQVTM, CDR2 ANQGSEA. With V trimmed by 6 bases and J by 3 bases, 6 bases remained unmatched. This CDR3 spans 13 amino acids. Here the CDR3 reads CSVGQGPLYEQYF. Written as DNA, the CDR3 is TGCAGCGTAGGACAGGGGCCCCTCTACGAGCAGTACTTC.

In this sample, this clonotype turned up a few times. The CDR3, as DNA: TGTGCCAGCAGGGAACAGGGGGTGAACACTGAAGCTTTCTTT. This gives the protein CASREQGVNTEAFF. The gene calls are TRBV12-3 or TRBV12-4 and TRBJ1-1; 8 positions agree with TRBD1. The CDR3 sequence is 14 residues long. V lost 6 bases, J lost 0 bases, and 3 bases stayed unmatched.

The genes are TRBV30 and TRBJ2-3; D might be TRBD2 (5 bases). CDR1 is GTSNPN and CDR2 is SVGIG in the germline V gene (reference sequence). V was trimmed by 4 bases and J by 0 bases, leaving 8 bases between them. CDR3 length: 13 amino acids. CDR3 DNA sequence: TGTGCCTGGACGGGCGGGAGCACAGATACGCAGTATTTT. Translation: CAWTGGSTDTQYF.

This clonotype came up many times. The chain links TRBV28 to TRBJ2-1; 11 bases line up with TRBD2. From germline, CDR1 is MDHEN and CDR2 SYDVKM. V shed 4 bases, J shed 2 bases, and the junction held 1 base outside the gene matches. This CDR3 is built from 15 residues. In DNA form, the CDR3 reads TGTGCCAGCAGTTCACTAGCGGGAGCCTACAATGAGCAGTTCTTC. It translates to CASSSLAGAYNEQFF.

This clonotype turned up a few times. For the CDR3, the DNA is TGCAGTGCCTGGACTAGCGGAGCTTACGAGCAGTACTTC. Translating it yields CSAWTSGAYEQYF. The chain employs TRBV20-1 and TRBJ2-7; 10 nucleotides match TRBD2. Losses at the gene ends were 6 bases for V and 4 bases for J; bases not matched to a gene: 6. CDR1 and CDR2 (germline): DFQATT, SNEGSKA (reference sequence). This CDR3 spans 13 amino acids.

This clonotype was found once. The V call is TRBV6-1, the J call TRBJ2-7; possibly TRBD1 for D (6 bases). CDR3 length: 14 amino acids. Germline loops: CDR1 MNHNS, CDR2 SASEGT. Trimming cost V 1 base and J 6 bases, with 13 bases left between them. The CDR3 DNA sequence: TGTGCCAGCAGTGAAGGTACAGGGCGTAGCGAGCAGTACTTC. Translation: CASSEGTGRSEQYF.

The rearrangement uses TRBV4-2 and TRBJ1-4; the D is unclear. Germline values: CDR1 LGHNA, CDR2 YNFKEQ. The ends were cut back, 0 bases at V and 7 bases at J, with 3 bases in the middle. The CDR3 covers 12 residues. CDR3 sequence: CASSQEGEKLFF. The CDR3 DNA reads as TGTGCCAGCAGCCAAGAGGGTGAAAAACTGTTTTTT.

This clonotype has just a few counts. This chain joins TRBV29-1 and TRBJ1-2, with TRBD1 as a possible D gene (5 bases). From germline, CDR1 is SQVTM and CDR2 ANQGSEA. The CDR3 spans 14 residues. With 0 bases removed from V and 3 bases from J, the gap between germline ends came to 11 bases. The CDR3 nucleotides are TGCAGCGTTGAAGATCTTACGGGGGACTATGGCTACACCTTC. Its translation: CSVEDLTGDYGYTF.

The chain recombines TRBV11-1 with TRBJ2-2; 7 positions match TRBD1. Germline values: CDR1 SGHAT, CDR2 FQDESV (reference sequence). This CDR3 spans 16 amino acids. The V gene end was trimmed by 5 bases and the J gene end by 3 bases; junction bases not matched to a gene: 9. The CDR3 is CASSRIDRVDTGELFF. The CDR3, as DNA: TGTGCCAGCAGCCGAATCGACAGGGTTGACACCGGGGAGCTGTTTTTT.

Written as DNA, the CDR3 is TGTGCCAGCAGCCCTCCACTAGCGGAGGAGCAGTTCTTC. Protein: CASSPPLAEEQFF. This sequence joins TRBV7-2 and TRBJ2-1; 8 positions match TRBD2. The CDR3 runs 13 residues. After removal of 5 bases from V and 10 bases from J, the junction contained 7 bases not matched to a gene. The V gene's germline CDR1 is SGHTA and CDR2 FQGNSA.

This clonotype showed up many times. The rearrangement links TRBV27 to TRBJ1-6; perhaps TRBD1 as D (5 bases). The germline gives CDR1 MNHEY, CDR2 SMNVEV (reference sequence). Trimming cost V 9 bases and J 0 bases, with 9 bases left between them. This CDR3 comprises 14 residues. CDR3 region: CARTTGSYNSPLHF. The CDR3 coding sequence is TGTGCCAGGACAACAGGCTCCTATAATTCACCCCTCCACTTT.

This clonotype was found many times. CDR3 region: CASSFAGTGAYEQYF. The DNA for the CDR3 is TGTGCCAGCAGTTTTGCGGGGACAGGGGCGTACGAGCAGTACTTC. The chain is built from TRBV28 and TRBJ2-7; 10 bases fit TRBD1. Germline values: CDR1 MDHEN, CDR2 SYDVKM. The V and J ends lost 3 bases and 4 bases, in that order; junction bases with no gene match: 6. This CDR3 spans 15 amino acids.

This clonotype was counted a few times. This chain links TRBV25-1 with TRBJ2-5, with D tentatively TRBD1 or TRBD2 (5 bases each). V was cut by 1 base and J by 5 bases, with 11 bases left in between. The CDR3 consists of 14 residues. Per germline, CDR1 MGHDK and CDR2 SYGVNS. The CDR3 coding sequence is TGTGCCAGCAGTGAATTGGGCAGGGACGAGACCCAGTACTTC. Translated: CASSELGRDETQYF.

This clonotype was detected only a few times. The chain links TRBV28 to TRBJ1-3; D unresolved. Germline assignment: CDR1 MDHEN and CDR2 SYDVKM. The CDR3 covers 15 residues. V gave up 3 bases and J gave up 0 bases, with 9 bases separating them. DNA for the CDR3: TGTGCCAGCAGTTTCGGACCCCTCTCTGGAAACACCATATATTTT. Encoded protein: CASSFGPLSGNTIYF.

This clonotype came up many times. The chain recombines TRBV5-1 with TRBJ1-1, with D unresolved. The CDR3 length is 13 residues. Trimming pared 5 bases from V and 1 base from J, leaving 9 bases between. Germline V gene data show CDR1 as SGHRS and CDR2 as YFSETQ. This CDR3 reads CASSNWGNTEAFF. The DNA of the CDR3 is TGCGCCAGCAGTAACTGGGGGAACACTGAAGCTTTCTTT.

The V call is TRBV9, the J call TRBJ2-7; 7 positions match TRBD1. Germline lookup yields CDR1 SGDLS and CDR2 YYNGEE. The V segment lost 4 bases and the J segment 9 bases; nucleotides outside the gene matches: 16. The CDR3 length is 15 residues. The CDR3 loop reads CASSPRGTEDPGQYF. The CDR3 DNA sequence: TGTGCCAGCAGCCCTAGGGGGACAGAGGACCCGGGGCAGTACTTC.

The chain couples TRBV4-1 to TRBJ2-1, with 10 bases aligning to TRBD2. This CDR3 has 14 residues. Germline trimming cut 8 bases from V and 4 bases from J; bases unmatched to any gene: 5. The germline V gene encodes CDR1 MGHRA and CDR2 YSYEKL. The DNA for the CDR3 is TGCGCCAGCGCAGGACTAGCGGTATACAATGAGCAGTTCTTC. Amino acid sequence: CASAGLAVYNEQFF.

The chain uses TRBV5-4 and TRBJ2-1; no clear D. Germline V CDR1 and CDR2: SGHNT, YYREEE (reference sequence). The ends were cut back, 1 base at V and 0 bases at J, with 8 bases in the middle. The CDR3 is made up of 15 amino acids. The chain's CDR3 is CASSLLDPSYNEQFF. The CDR3 DNA is TGTGCCAGCAGCTTGCTAGACCCCTCCTACAATGAGCAGTTCTTC.

The chain links TRBV28 to TRBJ2-4; D is uncertain. V was clipped by 5 bases and J by 1 base, with 24 bases between them. Germline V gives CDR1 MDHEN, CDR2 SYDVKM. This CDR3 contains 19 residues. Written as DNA, the CDR3 is TGTGCCAGCAGTCCTCCTATAGTATACAAGGTACCTGCCAAAAACATTCAGTACTTC. It codes for CASSPPIVYKVPAKNIQYF.

Only a few counts were recorded for this clonotype. This chain connects TRBV6-2 or TRBV6-3 to TRBJ2-1; 7 bases fit TRBD1. The germline V gene encodes CDR1 MNHEY and CDR2 SVGEGT. Losses at the gene ends were 5 bases for V and 8 bases for J; bases not matched to a gene: 3. This CDR3 has 12 amino acids. CDR3 bases: TGTGCCAGCAGTACAGGGGTCTATGAGCAGTTCTTC. This sequence encodes CASSTGVYEQFF.

This clonotype was observed many times. V gene TRBV29-1 combines with J gene TRBJ2-7; D is unresolved. The CDR3 spans 14 residues. Germline V gene data show CDR1 as SQVTM and CDR2 as ANQGSEA. Trimming took 6 bases from V and 0 from J, leaving 15 bases between them. Here the CDR3 reads CSVRLGQSSYEQYF. The CDR3 DNA is TGCAGCGTCCGGCTGGGTCAGAGCTCCTACGAGCAGTACTTC.

This clonotype was found a few times. The chain combines TRBV6-6 with TRBJ2-3; D is undetermined. Germline V gene lookup returns CDR1 MNHNY and CDR2 SVGAGI (reference sequence). The ends were cut back, 4 bases at V and 1 base at J, with 9 bases in the middle. The CDR3 spans 14 residues. The CDR3 DNA reads as TGTGCCAGCAGTTCCCCGACCCGCACAGATACGCAGTATTTT. This sequence encodes CASSSPTRTDTQYF.

The chain has TRBV9 and TRBJ2-7, with D perhaps matching TRBD1 (6 bases). The V gene lost 4 bases and the J gene lost 2 bases, with 13 bases spanning the gap. Germline assignment: CDR1 SGDLS and CDR2 YYNGEE. This CDR3 region has 14 residues. CDR3 region: CASSLHRVPYEQYF. The CDR3 region has the DNA TGTGCCAGCAGCCTGCACAGGGTACCCTACGAGCAGTACTTC. Full variable domain (outside the CDR3, taken from reference TRBV9 and TRBJ2-7): DSGVTQTPKHLITATGQRVTLRCSPRSGDLSVYWYQQSLDQGLQFLIQYYNGEERAKGNILERFSAQQFPDLHSELNLSSLELGDSALYFCASSLHRVPYEQYFGPGTRLTVT.

This clonotype was recorded many times. The chain recombines TRBV7-9 with TRBJ2-1; 7 bases are a match to TRBD2. The CDR3 contains 14 residues. V was pared by 1 base and J by 13 bases, with 10 bases of the junction left unmatched. CDR1 SEHNR and CDR2 FQNEAQ come from the germline V gene (reference sequence). The CDR3 region is CASSLVGGSSVQFF. CDR3 nucleotides: TGTGCCAGCAGCTTAGTTGGCGGGAGCTCAGTCCAGTTCTTC.